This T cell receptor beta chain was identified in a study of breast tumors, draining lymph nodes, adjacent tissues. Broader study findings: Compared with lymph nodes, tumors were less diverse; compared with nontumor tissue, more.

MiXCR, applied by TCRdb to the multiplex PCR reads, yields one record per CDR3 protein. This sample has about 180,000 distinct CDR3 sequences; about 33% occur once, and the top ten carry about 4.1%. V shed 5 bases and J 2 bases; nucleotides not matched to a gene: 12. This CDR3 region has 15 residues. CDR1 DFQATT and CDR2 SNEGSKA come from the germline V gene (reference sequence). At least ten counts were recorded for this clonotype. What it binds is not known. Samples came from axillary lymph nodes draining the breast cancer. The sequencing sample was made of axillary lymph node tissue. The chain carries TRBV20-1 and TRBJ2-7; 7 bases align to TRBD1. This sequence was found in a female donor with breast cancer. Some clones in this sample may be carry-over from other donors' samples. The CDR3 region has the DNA TGCAGTGCTGGCAGACTTATCGGACAGGCCTACGAGCAGTACTTC. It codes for CSAGRLIGQAYEQYF.